One and the same sample provided the 14 T cell receptor beta chains below, sequenced in a study of blood T cell repertoires in COVID-19. The protocol was immunoSEQ multiplex PCR, while the TCRdb copy is restricted to in-frame clones and leaves out a portion. Of about 320,000 clones detected, roughly 86% appear once; the ten largest clones hold roughly 1.6%. Sequencing was carried out using peripheral blood. The origin of the receptors is a woman between 45 and 60 years old with acute or convalescent COVID-19.

The chain joins TRBV28 to TRBJ2-5; D possibly corresponds to TRBD2 (7 bases). Germline V CDR1 and CDR2: MDHEN, SYDVKM. V gave up 10 bases and J gave up 2 bases, with 17 bases separating them. The CDR3 has 14 residues. For the CDR3, the DNA is TGTGCCACGACGGAGGGGGGGACACAAGAGACCCAGTACTTC. Amino acids: CATTEGGTQETQYF.

A single count supports this clone. This chain uses TRBV11-3 with TRBJ2-1, with 8 positions matching TRBD1. Looked up from germline, CDR1 is SGHNT and CDR2 is YENEEA. The CDR3 runs 14 residues. Losses at the gene ends were 5 bases for V and 3 bases for J; bases not matched to a gene: 3. The CDR3 DNA reads TGTGCCAGCAGCCCAGGACAGGGCTACAATGAGCAGTTCTTC. The encoded protein is CASSPGQGYNEQFF.

The genes are TRBV19 and TRBJ2-3; weak D call: TRBD1 (6 bases). The CDR3 is made up of 15 amino acids. Germline V gene data show CDR1 as LNHDA and CDR2 as SQIVND (reference sequence). V was clipped by 5 bases and J by 3 bases, with 15 bases between them. The CDR3 DNA sequence: TGTGCCAGTAGTCCCCGACAGGCTATAACAGATACGCAGTATTTT. Residues: CASSPRQAITDTQYF. Using reference TRBV19 and TRBJ2-3 for the parts outside the CDR3, the full variable domain is DGGITQSPKYLFRKEGQNVTLSCEQNLNHDAMYWYRQDPGQGLRLIYYSQIVNDFQKGDIAEGYSVSREKKESFPLTVTSAQKNPTAFYLCASSPRQAITDTQYFGPGTRLTVL.

The V call is TRBV9, the J call TRBJ1-2; D unclear. V dropped 0 bases and J dropped 2 bases, with 11 bases sitting between them. There are 15 residues in the CDR3. Germline CDR1 reads SGDLS; CDR2 reads YYNGEE. In DNA, the CDR3 is TGTGCCAGCAGCGTAGGCCGGTACTGGAACTATGGCTACACCTTC. Protein product: CASSVGRYWNYGYTF.

The CDR3 coding sequence is TGTGCCAGCACCCCACCGGGACAGCTAAACACTGAAGCTTTCTTT. Protein sequence: CASTPPGQLNTEAFF. This sequence joins TRBV6-5 and TRBJ1-1, with 7 bases fitting TRBD1. The CDR3 consists of 15 residues. J was trimmed by 2 bases and V by 7 bases; bases with no gene match: 10. The germline V gene encodes CDR1 MNHEY and CDR2 SVGAGI.

This clone was seen a handful of times. The V call is TRBV7-2, the J call TRBJ1-4, with D uncertain. Germline assignment: CDR1 SGHTA and CDR2 FQGNSA. The germline V and J ends were trimmed by 5 bases and 8 bases, with 15 bases remaining between them. The CDR3 covers 14 residues. The CDR3 DNA follows: TGTGCCAGCAGCGTCTCCGGGATGGGGGAAAAACTGTTTTTT. This translates into CASSVSGMGEKLFF.

This clone was recorded only once. The chain uses TRBV5-1 and TRBJ2-2; possible D gene TRBD1, 6 bases. V lost 4 bases to trimming and J lost 2 bases, with 12 bases between them. The CDR3 runs to 15 residues. The germline V gene encodes CDR1 SGHRS and CDR2 YFSETQ. CDR3 sequence: CASSIQGPNTGELFF. The CDR3, as DNA: TGCGCCAGCAGCATACAGGGCCCCAACACCGGGGAGCTGTTTTTT.

This clone was observed a handful of times. This chain connects TRBV5-1 to TRBJ2-7; TRBD2 is a possible D gene (5 bases). The germline V and J ends were trimmed by 0 bases and 7 bases, with 17 bases remaining between them. The germline V gene encodes CDR1 SGHRS and CDR2 YFSETQ. The CDR3 totals 15 residues. CDR3 coding DNA: TGCGCCAGCAGCTTGGCCCCGGACTTACCTACGGAGCAGTACTTC. Translating it yields CASSLAPDLPTEQYF.

This clone was detected only once. The rearrangement joins TRBV6-1 to TRBJ1-5; the match to TRBD1 covers 8 bases. Germline V lookup: CDR1 MNHNS, CDR2 SASEGT. V lost 4 bases to trimming and J lost 0 bases; unmatched junction nucleotides: 11. The CDR3 has 18 amino acids. The CDR3: CASSVGTGGAYSNQPQHF. The CDR3 DNA reads TGTGCCAGCAGTGTCGGGACAGGAGGGGCTTATAGCAATCAGCCCCAGCATTTT.

This chain's CDR3 is CASRRTSGRGEQFF. DNA of the CDR3: TGTGCCAGCAGGAGGACTAGCGGGAGAGGTGAGCAGTTCTTC. The chain couples TRBV6-5 to TRBJ2-1, with 13 bases identical to TRBD2. Germline CDR1 and CDR2: MNHEY and SVGAGI. The V segment lost 6 bases and the J segment 9 bases; nucleotides outside the gene matches: 5. This CDR3 contains 14 residues.

The chain is built from TRBV6-5 and TRBJ1-2, with a possible D match to TRBD1 (6 bases). Germline CDR1 MNHEY, CDR2 SVGAGI. V lost 0 bases and J 5 bases, leaving 10 bases between the germline ends. This CDR3 contains 14 residues. The CDR3 spells CASSYSLQGYGYTF. CDR3 coding DNA: TGTGCCAGCAGTTACTCGTTACAGGGATATGGCTACACCTTC.

The chain employs TRBV5-1 and TRBJ2-7; tentative D call: TRBD2 (5 bases). The CDR3 is made up of 14 amino acids. CDR1 and CDR2 (germline): SGHRS, YFSETQ. V was clipped by 4 bases and J by 1 base, with 12 bases between them. CDR3 in amino acids: CASSPTDLSYEQYF. As DNA, the CDR3 is TGCGCCAGCAGCCCAACGGACTTATCCTACGAGCAGTACTTC.

This sequence joins TRBV2 and TRBJ2-7; D not certain. This CDR3 is built from 15 residues. In germline, CDR1 is SNHLY, CDR2 FYNNEI. V shed 3 bases and J shed 6 bases, with 18 bases lying between them. CDR3 amino acids: CASSDPVTTTFEQYF. The CDR3 nucleotides are TGTGCCAGCAGTGATCCCGTTACCACTACTTTCGAGCAGTACTTC.

The sample holds one count of this clone. The chain has TRBV12-3 or TRBV12-4 and TRBJ2-5; 7 nucleotides line up with TRBD1. Trimming cost V 8 bases and J 1 base; bases outside gene matches: 4. The CDR3 covers 13 residues. The CDR3 nucleotides read TGTGCCAGCCAAACAGGGGTCCAAGAGACCCAGTACTTC. This translates into CASQTGVQETQYF.